Below, one T cell receptor beta chain is given with its context. Its target antigen remains unknown. Base-call qualities are not available, and no considerably larger clone is one nucleotide away. These data belong to a study of cytomegalovirus exposure and HLA in healthy donors (dated by TCRdb to the late 2010s). With regard to the full study: According to a later analysis, the 120 or so validation repertoires were produced on the same platform as the 666 repertoires of the first cohort. The study aimed to test whether cataloging public T cell receptors could reveal signatures of past pathogen exposure. Besides the first cohort of 550 to 750 subjects, a separate validation cohort made up of over 95 different subjects was used. To predict cytomegalovirus infection status, the study brought together high-throughput TCR immunosequencing, statistical association of individual TCRs with disease status, and machine learning. Study-wide conclusions, independent of this receptor: A later analysis had no HLA typing for the validation cohort, so co-occurrence there was scored across all 110 or so repertoires. Most TCR sequences were seen in very few donors, while some public TCRs were found in many individuals. A total of 150 or so TCR beta chains were listed by the study as associated with cytomegalovirus. A few of the identified cytomegalovirus-associated TCR beta chains were confirmed in vitro to be specific for cytomegalovirus antigens. Subsequent analysis determined that TCRs grouped into clusters in the first cohort also showed a tendency toward co-occurrence across the 120 or so validation repertoires, and approximately 94% of cluster scores exceeded 0. Cytomegalovirus status was reported to be diagnosed by the classifier with high specificity and sensitivity in both the original and validation cohorts. According to the authors, the approach could potentially be generalized to other disease states and immunological phenotypes.

The donors were included in the validation cohort of some 120 subjects, a group kept apart from the roughly 700-subject first cohort. Relative to germline, V is 6 bases shorter and J is 0 bases shorter, with 8 bases between their ends. The CDR3 starts with the cysteine, ends with the phenylalanine, and has 14 residues. Of the read, only the CDR3 DNA is kept; its 42 bases are in frame from base 1. Per the germline V gene, SNHLY is the CDR1 and FYNNEI is the CDR2. Library preparation used the immunoSEQ multiplex PCR assay. The source study handled its data this way. A statistical classification framework was developed to diagnose cytomegalovirus status using the catalog of TCR beta chain sequences. TCRdb carries this immuneACCESS record with in-frame sequences only. Its versions omit some clonotypes, under half of them owing to an unresolved V gene in the studies checked, with the rest unexplained. D and trimming come from the DNA, and the V and J calls and clone size come from that table. Across this sample there are about 98,000 clones, with around 90% seen only once. Clones ranked in the top ten supply roughly 3.7% of the sample.

This sequence was found in a woman between 25 and 40 years old in good health and CMV-seronegative. The sequencing sample was made of PBMCs. The sequence is built from TRBV2 and TRBJ2-2; the D gene is perhaps TRBD1, on 5 matching bases. CDR3 reads: CASRDTPNTGELFF. The bases read TGTGCCAGCAGGGACACCCCGAACACCGGGGAGCTGTTTTTT.